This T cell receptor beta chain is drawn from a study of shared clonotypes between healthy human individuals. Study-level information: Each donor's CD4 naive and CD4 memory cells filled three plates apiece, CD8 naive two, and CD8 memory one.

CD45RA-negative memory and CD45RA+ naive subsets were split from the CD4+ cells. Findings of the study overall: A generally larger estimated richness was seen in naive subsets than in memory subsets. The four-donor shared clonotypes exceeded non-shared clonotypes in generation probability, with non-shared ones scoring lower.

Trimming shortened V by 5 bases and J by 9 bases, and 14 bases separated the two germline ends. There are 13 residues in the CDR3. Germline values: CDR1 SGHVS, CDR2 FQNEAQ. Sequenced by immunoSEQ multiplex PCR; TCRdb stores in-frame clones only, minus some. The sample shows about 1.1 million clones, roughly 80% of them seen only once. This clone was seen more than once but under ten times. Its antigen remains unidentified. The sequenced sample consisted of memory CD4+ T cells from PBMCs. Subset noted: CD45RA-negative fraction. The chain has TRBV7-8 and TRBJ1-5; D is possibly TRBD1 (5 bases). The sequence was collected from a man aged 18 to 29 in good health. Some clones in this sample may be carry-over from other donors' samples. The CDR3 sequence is CASSGSRQGPQHF. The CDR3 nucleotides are TGTGCCAGCAGCGGAAGTCGGCAGGGGCCCCAGCATTTT.